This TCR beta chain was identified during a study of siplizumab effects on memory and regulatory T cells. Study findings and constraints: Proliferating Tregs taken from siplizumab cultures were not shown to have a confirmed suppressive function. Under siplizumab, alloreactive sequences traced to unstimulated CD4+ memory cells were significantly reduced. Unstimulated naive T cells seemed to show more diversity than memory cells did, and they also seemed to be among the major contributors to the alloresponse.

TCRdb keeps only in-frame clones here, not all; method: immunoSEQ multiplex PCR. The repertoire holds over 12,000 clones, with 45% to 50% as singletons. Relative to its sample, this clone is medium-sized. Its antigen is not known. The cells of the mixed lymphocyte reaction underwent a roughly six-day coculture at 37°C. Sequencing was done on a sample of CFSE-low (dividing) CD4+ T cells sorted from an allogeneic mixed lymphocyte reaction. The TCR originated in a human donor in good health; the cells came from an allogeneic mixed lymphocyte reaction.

CDR3 in amino acids: CASSEDLGRVAFF. The CDR3 DNA sequence: TGTGCCAGCAGTGAAGATCTAGGCAGGGTGGCTTTCTTT. The chain carries TRBV6-4 and TRBJ1-1, with D possibly TRBD1 on 5 matching bases. V was clipped by 3 bases and J by 11 bases, with 16 bases between them. CDR1 is MRHNA, CDR2 SNTAGT, per germline. The CDR3 is made up of 13 amino acids.